The 6 T cell receptor beta chains below all came from one sample that was sequenced in a study of Ad26.COV2.S vaccination and SARS-CoV-2 variants. Treatment here: about 20 received Ad26.COV2.S at low or high dose, single or two shots; roughly five received placebo; per-sample allocation not given. Sampling was performed 63 days after the first vaccine or placebo injection. Assay used: immunoSEQ multiplex PCR; TCRdb lists only in-frame clones, some missing. Of hundreds of thousands of clones listed, around 92% are singletons. Material: peripheral blood, obtained in a trial of Ad26.COV2.S vaccine versus placebo. Every receptor here comes from a person aged 18 to 65 who received the Ad26.COV2.S COVID-19 vaccine or a placebo.

This clone has just a few counts. This chain connects TRBV4-2 to TRBJ2-4; D unresolved. The germline V gene encodes CDR1 LGHNA and CDR2 YNFKEQ. CDR3 length: 16 amino acids. The V gene lost 0 bases and the J gene lost 0 bases, with 9 bases spanning the gap. The CDR3 DNA follows: TGTGCCAGCAGCCAAGAGGCCCGGTTAGCCAAAAACATTCAGTACTTC. This sequence encodes CASSQEARLAKNIQYF.

This chain uses TRBV18 with TRBJ1-1; D is possibly TRBD1 (6 bases). Germline lookup yields CDR1 KGHSH and CDR2 LQKENI. The CDR3 extends over 12 amino acids. Trimming left V 6 bases short and J 6 bases short, with 11 bases between. Written as DNA, the CDR3 is TGTGCCAGCTCGCAACAGGGCTCTGAAGCTTTCTTT. Encoded protein: CASSQQGSEAFF.

This chain connects TRBV5-5 to TRBJ1-3; D ambiguous. Germline values: CDR1 SGHKS, CDR2 YYEKEE (reference sequence). Trimming pared 0 bases from V and 0 bases from J, leaving 7 bases between. The CDR3 totals 15 residues. The CDR3 sequence: CASSLEKFSGNTIYF. The CDR3 DNA sequence: TGTGCCAGCAGCTTGGAGAAGTTCTCTGGAAACACCATATATTTT.

V is TRBV6-2 or TRBV6-3 and J is TRBJ2-3, with D possibly matching TRBD2 (5 bases). Germline V gene sequence: CDR1 MNHEY, CDR2 SVGEGT. V lost 4 bases, J lost 3 bases, and 20 bases lay in between. This CDR3 comprises 17 residues. The CDR3 sequence is CASSSLPRGPGTDTQYF. CDR3 bases: TGTGCCAGCAGTTCACTCCCTCGGGGTCCGGGGACAGATACGCAGTATTTT.

The rearrangement joins TRBV19 to TRBJ2-3; 8 nucleotides agree with TRBD2. Trimming took 5 bases from V and 2 from J; bases not matched to a gene: 6. Looked up from germline, CDR1 is LNHDA and CDR2 is SQIVND (reference sequence). This CDR3 has 15 residues. For the CDR3, the DNA is TGTGCCAGTAGTCCCAGGCGGGGGGCCACAGATACGCAGTATTTT. Translation gives CASSPRRGATDTQYF.

This sequence joins TRBV7-3 and TRBJ2-5; D is possibly TRBD1 or TRBD2 (6 bases each). Germline loops: CDR1 SGHTA, CDR2 FQGTGA. Trimming cost V 2 bases and J 4 bases, with 14 bases left between them. The CDR3 has 15 amino acids. CDR3 amino acids: CASSLERGRLETQYF. In nucleotides, the CDR3 is TGTGCCAGCAGCTTAGAGAGGGGGAGGTTAGAGACCCAGTACTTC.